The 13 T cell receptor beta chains listed next were all sequenced from one sample in a study of tumor-infiltrating lymphocytes in primary liver carcinoma. Production of TCR beta cDNA used roughly 0.55 ug total RNA together with a constant-region primer. Modified slightly, ARM-PCR produced TCR beta libraries over three nested multiplex PCR rounds. The two initial PCR rounds, around 11 cycles each, used TRBV1-TRBV30 forward and C-beta reverse primers. TCRdb processed the multiplex PCR reads anew with MiXCR; each CDR3 protein has one entry. Of roughly 180,000 distinct CDR3 sequences in the sample, about 55% were seen once. Unsorted whole blood supplied the RNA, and germline DNA was extracted too. Sequencing used peripheral blood. These receptor sequences come from a man in his forties with primary liver carcinoma and hepatitis B virus infection.

The chain carries TRBV5-4 and TRBJ1-1; D ambiguous. There are 13 residues in the CDR3. The V gene lost 1 base and the J gene lost 1 base, with 5 bases spanning the gap. Germline assignment: CDR1 SGHNT and CDR2 YYREEE (reference sequence). CDR3 sequence: CASSLNWNTEAFF. In DNA form, the CDR3 reads TGTGCCAGCAGCTTGAACTGGAACACTGAAGCTTTCTTT.

Concerning this clonotype itself: One end of the junction is discordant with germline, which a read error may explain. The genes are TRBV6-4 and TRBJ2-1; TRBD2 agrees at 12 bases. This CDR3 comprises 16 residues. Germline V CDR1 and CDR2: MRHNA, SNTAGT. The CDR3 DNA reads as TGTGCCAGCAGTGGCGCCGGACTAGCGGGAACATCTGAGAAGTTCTTC. It translates to CASSGAGLAGTSEKFF.

This clonotype appeared a few times. The V call is TRBV6-5, the J call TRBJ1-2; 9 bases map to TRBD1. V shed 6 bases and J 4 bases; nucleotides not matched to a gene: 9. The CDR3 has 15 residues. Germline V lookup: CDR1 MNHEY, CDR2 SVGAGI. The CDR3 region is CASSWVTGGVYGYTF. As DNA, the CDR3 is TGTGCCAGCAGCTGGGTGACAGGGGGAGTCTATGGCTACACCTTC.

Concerning this clonotype itself: One end of the junction is discordant with germline, which a read error may explain. The chain is built from TRBV6-5 and TRBJ2-3; D gene unclear. Germline CDR1 is MNHEY and CDR2 is SVGAGI. There are 16 residues in the CDR3. CDR3 sequence: CASSLSPGSPTDTQCF. In nucleotides, the CDR3 is TGTGCCAGCAGCCTCTCACCTGGTAGCCCCACAGATACGCAGTGTTTT.

The gene calls are TRBV5-6 and TRBJ1-3, with D uncertain. Trimming left V 2 bases short and J 2 bases short, with 11 bases between. The germline V gene encodes CDR1 SGHDT and CDR2 YYEEEE. The CDR3 has 15 amino acids. CDR3 coding DNA: TGTGCCAGCAGCTTAGCAGCTCGGGCTGGAAACACCATATATTTT. It codes for CASSLAARAGNTIYF.

Turning to this clonotype: The junction differs from germline at one of its ends, possibly a read error. The rearrangement links TRBV10-1 to TRBJ2-2; TRBD1 is a possible D gene (7 bases). This CDR3 is 15 amino acids long. Per germline, CDR1 WNHNN and CDR2 SYGVQD (reference sequence). The CDR3 DNA reads TGCGCCAGCATCTATACAGGGGTCGGGACCGGGGGGCTGTTTTTT. Amino acids: CASIYTGVGTGGLFF.

This sequence joins TRBV11-2 and TRBJ2-7; D gene ambiguous. Germline V CDR1 and CDR2: SGHAT, FQNNGV. V was shortened by 5 bases and J by 2 bases, with 10 bases between the two germline ends. This CDR3 contains 13 residues. The DNA for the CDR3 is TGTGCCAGCAGCGACGACCGGACCTACGAGCAGTACTTC. This codes for CASSDDRTYEQYF.

This rearrangement joins TRBV12-5 to TRBJ1-2, with 7 bases fitting TRBD1. J lost 8 bases, V lost 6 bases, and 9 bases had no gene match. Per the germline V gene, CDR1 is LGHNT and CDR2 is FRNRAP. The CDR3 has 13 residues. The CDR3 DNA reads as TGTGCTAGTGGAAGCGACAGGGTTGACGGCTACACCTTC. Its protein is CASGSDRVDGYTF.

This clonotype has a count of ten or more. The chain joins TRBV20-1 to TRBJ2-1, with 8 bases matching TRBD1. Germline CDR1 DFQATT, CDR2 SNEGSKA (reference sequence). The CDR3 covers 13 residues. The ends lost 1 base at V and 8 bases at J; junction bases unmatched: 4. DNA of the CDR3: TGCAGTGCTAGAGCTCCACAGGGGGATGAGCAGTTCTTC. Amino acids: CSARAPQGDEQFF.

This clonotype was detected only a few times. The junction departs from the called germline gene at one end, perhaps through a read error. V gene TRBV6-1 combines with J gene TRBJ1-6; possibly TRBD1 for D (6 bases). From germline, CDR1 is MNHNS and CDR2 SASEGT. The CDR3 has 13 residues. This CDR3 is CASSEDRDSPLHF. The CDR3 coding sequence is TGTGCCAGCAGTGAAGACAGGGACTCACCCCTTCACTTT.

The chain carries TRBV5-4 and TRBJ2-4; D may be TRBD2 (7 bases). The germline gives CDR1 SGHNT, CDR2 YYREEE (reference sequence). V lost 3 bases and J lost 7, with 14 bases in between. The CDR3 covers 14 residues. The CDR3 loop is CASSSSEGGNIQYF. CDR3 DNA: TGTGCCAGCAGCTCCTCAGAGGGGGGGAACATTCAGTACTTC.

This clonotype has a single count. A much bigger clone sits one base away, suggesting this may be a read error. This sequence joins TRBV11-1 and TRBJ2-7; possibly TRBD2 for D (5 bases). This CDR3 region has 13 residues. Germline V gene data show CDR1 as SGHAT and CDR2 as FQDESV (reference sequence). The CDR3 sequence: CASSLLEIYVQYF. The CDR3 DNA follows: TGTGCCAGCAGTCTACTAGAGATCTACGTGCAGTACTTC.

The V gene is TRBV12-3 or TRBV12-4, the J gene TRBJ2-4; 12 nucleotides align to TRBD1. J was trimmed by 12 bases and V by 5 bases; bases with no gene match: 11. The CDR3 length is 15 residues. The CDR3 reads CASSLWGGQGASQYF. For the CDR3, the DNA is TGTGCCAGCAGTCTCTGGGGGGGACAGGGGGCAAGTCAGTACTTC.